This TCR beta chain was retrieved from a study of T cell repertoires in cytomegalovirus infection. In the study overall: An indication of both CMV infection and matching HLA type came from public TCR beta signatures. The study's findings and limits: Cumulative public TCR beta family frequency identified carriers of CMV plus the relevant HLA. Clonotypes of TCR beta that were HLA-C-restricted and CMV-specific dominated the ex vivo response.

MiXCR was run by TCRdb on the reads, yielding one entry per CDR3 protein. The sample includes approximately 500,000 distinct CDR3 sequences, more than 20% of them seen just once. This clonotype has only a few counts. Its target is unknown. The length of the CDR3 is 15 residues. V gave up 5 bases and J gave up 1 base, with 12 bases separating them. CDR1 SGHTA and CDR2 FQGNSA come from the germline V gene. The chain employs TRBV7-2 and TRBJ1-5; no firm D call. This sequence originates from a human donor in good health (CMV status not recorded). Some clones in this sample may be carry-over from other donors' samples. Sequenced material: PBMCs. The chain's CDR3 is CASSTREGSNQPQHF. In DNA, the CDR3 is TGTGCCAGCAGCACAAGAGAAGGAAGCAATCAGCCCCAGCATTTT.